This paragraph covers one T cell receptor beta chain sequence. In this sample, this clonotype turned up many times. Its antigen target is currently unknown. Per-nucleotide qualities are absent, and no much larger clonotype sits a single base away. For the unsorted PBMC libraries, 2 million PBMCs were stored in RNAlater at -80 degrees C until RNA extraction and were used to generate the libraries. Multiple sclerosis patients were enrolled in a US clinical protocol evaluating disease progression by magnetic resonance imaging. Peripheral blood underwent Ficoll-Hypaque density gradient centrifugation to isolate PBMCs, which were then cryopreserved in liquid nitrogen. This sample stems from a study of neurological immune-mediated disorders (dated by TCRdb to 2018 to 2020). About the investigation overall: Of the 35 or so multiple sclerosis patients, about 30 had relapsing-remitting MS and 3 had secondary progressive MS. The study compared peripheral blood TCR-beta repertoires of HTLV-I-associated myelopathy (HAM/TSP) patients, multiple sclerosis patients and healthy controls using UMI-based sequencing. The roughly 99 TCR-beta libraries covered PBMC samples along with longitudinal samples, technical triplicates, and paired sorted CD4+ and CD8+ T-cell subsets. Of the approximately 70 subjects in the cohort, about 14 were HAM/TSP patients, roughly 35 were multiple sclerosis patients, and some 20 were healthy controls.

The CDR3 goes from the cysteine to the phenylalanine over 18 residues. Of all the DNA, just the CDR3 is kept, 54 bases in frame from base 1. The germline V gene supplies CDR1 MNHEY and CDR2 SVGAGI. Trimming removed 9 bases from V and 1 base from J, leaving 25 bases between the germline ends. cDNA was synthesized by template-switch 5'RACE using a primer with a 10-nucleotide random unique molecular identifier that tagged each TCR transcript. Every sequencing run yielded over 180 million TCR-beta sequences covering 15-18 subjects. The RNeasy kit was used to extract total RNA. TCR-beta VDJ regions were amplified with primers for the TCR constant region and the 5'RACE anchor, using the KAPA Real-time Library Amplification kit. A first PCR added sample indexes and Illumina adaptors, and a second PCR then raised library yield. After Ampure bead purification, the roughly 650 bp TCR product was size-selected on a 2% E-gel SizeSelection system. Before pooling, library quality was checked on a Bioanalyzer, concentration was measured with Qubit, and libraries were quantified with the Kapa Library Quantification kit. An Illumina HiSeq 2500 sequenced the libraries paired-end 2 x 150 bp. To increase sequence diversity, roughly 24-30% phiX was spiked into each library pool. The authors processed their data as follows. The UMI-based MiGEC pipeline processed quality-filtered reads and removed over 80% of raw TCR sequences during error correction. IMGT germline references were used for alignment of VDJ genes, and clonotypes were defined by a unique CDR3 amino acid sequence together with V-J genes. VDJtools evaluated clonal expansion, Shannon diversity and CDR3 relatedness (CalcPairwiseDistances, ClusterSamples); CLCbio workbench built phylogenetic trees. Clones with at least 8 unique UMIs were defined as expanded, with this threshold being based on coefficient-of-variation modelling across technical triplicates. TCRdb cleaned the public reads at Q25 with fastp, built clones with MiXCR and kept in-frame beta chains. Records with the same CDR3 protein are collapsed into one entry carrying the most frequent genes and DNA. TCRdb's processing, not the study's, gives the V and J calls here. The sample table holds 50,000 or so distinct CDR3 sequences, of which about 3.7% were seen once. The top ten hold 6% to 7% of the sample.

On the study overall, not on this receptor specifically: The highest TCR clonal expansion was observed in HAM/TSP patients, whereas the lowest was observed in MS patients, even when compared with healthy controls. The MS cluster showed no association with clinical or MRI features, and the authors stated that larger cohorts are needed. Repertoires from 18 of 34 MS patients were grouped by phylogenetic analysis into a cluster of related CDR3 sequences, suggesting a possible repertoire-level signature. No identical CDR3 amino acid sequences were found to be shared among expanded clones across subjects, suggesting that TCR-beta repertoires were private in all groups.

The origin of this receptor is a man between 60 and 75 years old with multiple sclerosis. The sample taken for sequencing was PBMCs. The chain joins TRBV6-5 to TRBJ1-5; TRBD1 could be the D gene, as 5 bases match. The sequence in DNA is TGTGCCAGTAAACCGGGACGCCGGCTAATCGGAAGCAATCAGCCCCAGCATTTT. It encodes CASKPGRRLIGSNQPQHF.